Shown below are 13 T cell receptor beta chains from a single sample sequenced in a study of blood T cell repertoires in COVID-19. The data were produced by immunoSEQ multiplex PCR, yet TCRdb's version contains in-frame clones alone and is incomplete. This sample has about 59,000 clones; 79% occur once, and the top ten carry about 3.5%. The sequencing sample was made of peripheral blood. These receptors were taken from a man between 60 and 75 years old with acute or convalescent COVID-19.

CDR3 nucleotide sequence: TGTGCCACCAGTGATTCAGGAAATTCACCCCTCCACTTT. Protein: CATSDSGNSPLHF. The chain links TRBV24-1 to TRBJ1-6; D ambiguous. Germline CDR1 is KGHDR and CDR2 is SFDVKD. This CDR3 contains 13 residues. Trimming took 2 bases from V and 7 from J, leaving 5 bases between them.

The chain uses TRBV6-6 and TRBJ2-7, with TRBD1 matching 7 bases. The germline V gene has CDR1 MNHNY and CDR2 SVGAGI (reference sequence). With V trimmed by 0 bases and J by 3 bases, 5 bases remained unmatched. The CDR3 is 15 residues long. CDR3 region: CASSYSNRGYYEQYF. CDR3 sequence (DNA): TGTGCCAGCAGTTACTCGAACAGGGGATACTACGAGCAGTACTTC.

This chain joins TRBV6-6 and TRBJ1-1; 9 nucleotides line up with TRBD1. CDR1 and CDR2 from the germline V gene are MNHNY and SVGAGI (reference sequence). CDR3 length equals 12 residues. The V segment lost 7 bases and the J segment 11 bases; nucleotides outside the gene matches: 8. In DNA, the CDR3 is TGTGCCAGCAACCCAGAAGGGACAGGGGCTTTCTTT. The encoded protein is CASNPEGTGAFF.

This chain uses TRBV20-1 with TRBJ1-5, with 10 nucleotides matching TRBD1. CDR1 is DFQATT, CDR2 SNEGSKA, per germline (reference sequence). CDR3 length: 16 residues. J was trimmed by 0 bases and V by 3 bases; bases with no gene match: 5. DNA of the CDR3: TGCAGTGCTAGTCCCGGGACAGGGGATAGCAATCAGCCCCAGCATTTT. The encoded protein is CSASPGTGDSNQPQHF.

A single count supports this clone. The CDR3 bases are TGTGCCAGCAGTTCGTCGACAGGAAGATACGAGCAGTACTTC. This codes for CASSSSTGRYEQYF. The V and J genes are TRBV28 and TRBJ2-7, with D possibly TRBD1 on 6 matching bases. CDR3 size: 14 residues. The V and J ends lost 4 bases and 4 bases respectively, with 14 bases between them. The germline V gene has CDR1 MDHEN and CDR2 SYDVKM.

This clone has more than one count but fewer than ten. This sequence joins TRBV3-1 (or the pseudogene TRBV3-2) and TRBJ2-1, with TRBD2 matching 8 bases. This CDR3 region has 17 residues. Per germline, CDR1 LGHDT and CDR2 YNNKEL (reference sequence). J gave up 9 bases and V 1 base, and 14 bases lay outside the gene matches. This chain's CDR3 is CASSQGLARHMGGEQFF. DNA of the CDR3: TGTGCCAGCAGCCAAGGACTAGCGAGACATATGGGGGGTGAGCAGTTCTTC.

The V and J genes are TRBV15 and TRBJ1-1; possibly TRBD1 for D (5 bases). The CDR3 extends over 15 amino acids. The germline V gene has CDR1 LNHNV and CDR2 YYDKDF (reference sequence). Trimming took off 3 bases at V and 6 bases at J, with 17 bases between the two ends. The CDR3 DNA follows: TGTGCCACCAGCAGCTACCTACAGGTCCTCCCTGAAGCTTTCTTT. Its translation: CATSSYLQVLPEAFF.

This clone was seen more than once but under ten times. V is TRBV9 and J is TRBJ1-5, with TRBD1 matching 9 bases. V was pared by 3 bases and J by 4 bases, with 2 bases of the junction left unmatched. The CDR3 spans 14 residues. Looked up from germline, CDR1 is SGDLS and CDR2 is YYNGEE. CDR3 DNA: TGTGCCAGCAGCGAGGGGACAGGGAATCAGCCCCAGCATTTT. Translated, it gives CASSEGTGNQPQHF.

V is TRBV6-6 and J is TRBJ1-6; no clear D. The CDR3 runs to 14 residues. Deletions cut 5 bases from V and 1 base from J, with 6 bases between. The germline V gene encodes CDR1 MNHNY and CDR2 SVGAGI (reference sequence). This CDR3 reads CASSPTSYNSPLHF. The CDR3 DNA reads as TGTGCCAGCAGTCCTACGTCCTATAATTCACCCCTCCACTTT.

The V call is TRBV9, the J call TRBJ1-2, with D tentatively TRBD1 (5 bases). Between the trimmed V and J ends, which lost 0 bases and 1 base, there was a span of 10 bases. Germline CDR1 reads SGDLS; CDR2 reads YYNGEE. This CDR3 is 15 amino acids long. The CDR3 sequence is CASSVAGGVNYGYTF. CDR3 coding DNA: TGTGCCAGCAGCGTAGCTGGAGGGGTTAACTATGGCTACACCTTC.

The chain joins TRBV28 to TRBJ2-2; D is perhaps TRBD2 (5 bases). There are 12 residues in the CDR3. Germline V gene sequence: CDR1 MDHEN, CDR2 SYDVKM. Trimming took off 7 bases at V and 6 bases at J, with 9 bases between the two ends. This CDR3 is CASNIASGELFF. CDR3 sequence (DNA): TGTGCCAGCAACATAGCGTCCGGGGAGCTGTTTTTT.

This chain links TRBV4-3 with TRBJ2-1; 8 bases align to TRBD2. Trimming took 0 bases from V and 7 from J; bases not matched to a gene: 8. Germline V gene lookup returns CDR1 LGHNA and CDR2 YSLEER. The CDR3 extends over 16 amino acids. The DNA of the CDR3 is TGCGCCAGCAGCCAAGATTGGGCGGGAGGCATGAATGAGCAGTTCTTC. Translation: CASSQDWAGGMNEQFF.

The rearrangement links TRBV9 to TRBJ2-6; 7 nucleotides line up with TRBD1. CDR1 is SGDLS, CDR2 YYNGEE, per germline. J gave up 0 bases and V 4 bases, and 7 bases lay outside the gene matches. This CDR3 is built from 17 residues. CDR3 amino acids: CASSPAPGGSGANVLTF. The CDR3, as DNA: TGTGCCAGCAGCCCCGCCCCAGGGGGCTCTGGGGCCAACGTCCTGACTTTC.